This T cell receptor beta chain comes out of a study of T cell responses to AZD1222 COVID-19 vaccine. Germline V lookup: CDR1 SGHAT, CDR2 FQNNGV. The CDR3 has 12 amino acids. V was clipped by 0 bases and J by 11 bases, with 11 bases between them. TCRdb's table, derived via immunoSEQ multiplex PCR, lists solely in-frame clones and lacks some. The sample has some 130,000 clones; 80% to 90% are singletons. The receptor was derived from an adult who received the AZD1222 COVID-19 vaccine. The sequencing here drew on peripheral blood, taken 28 days after the second AZD1222 dose. The chain is built from TRBV11-2 and TRBJ2-7, with D uncertain. The CDR3 loop reads CASSLDRSSEYF. The CDR3 DNA reads TGTGCCAGCAGCTTAGATCGTTCGTCGGAGTACTTC.